This T cell receptor beta chain is from a study of OX40 agonist ivuxolimab in advanced cancers. Study background: At 75% to 90% male, the cohort had a mean age of 60 years, ranging from roughly 20 to 80. Study conclusions and caveats: At 0.1 to 3.0 mg/kg and by week 6, clonal expansion occurred in CD4+ and CD8+ blood T cells. The work left the antigen specificity of expanded peripheral T cells undetermined.

Blood sampling took place at baseline, cycle 4 day 1, and cycle 7 day 1. V dropped 5 bases and J dropped 3 bases, with 11 bases sitting between them. The CDR3 contains 13 residues. Looked up from germline, CDR1 is SQVTM and CDR2 is ANQGSEA. Clones were read by immunoSEQ multiplex PCR, and TCRdb kept only the in-frame ones, dropping some. Counted here are about 77,000 clones, over 70% occurring once; the ten biggest clones make up roughly 0.77%. For this clone: Its antigen is unknown.

The clonotype comes from an adult with an advanced solid tumor such as melanoma, head and neck, liver or kidney cancer. The starting material was CD4+ or CD8+ T cells sorted from blood, obtained in a trial of the OX40 agonist ivuxolimab. The V and J genes are TRBV29-1 and TRBJ2-4, with TRBD2 as a possible D gene (5 bases). Here the CDR3 reads CSVSRADKNIQYF. The CDR3 DNA follows: TGCAGCGTTTCGAGGGCGGACAAAAACATTCAGTACTTC.